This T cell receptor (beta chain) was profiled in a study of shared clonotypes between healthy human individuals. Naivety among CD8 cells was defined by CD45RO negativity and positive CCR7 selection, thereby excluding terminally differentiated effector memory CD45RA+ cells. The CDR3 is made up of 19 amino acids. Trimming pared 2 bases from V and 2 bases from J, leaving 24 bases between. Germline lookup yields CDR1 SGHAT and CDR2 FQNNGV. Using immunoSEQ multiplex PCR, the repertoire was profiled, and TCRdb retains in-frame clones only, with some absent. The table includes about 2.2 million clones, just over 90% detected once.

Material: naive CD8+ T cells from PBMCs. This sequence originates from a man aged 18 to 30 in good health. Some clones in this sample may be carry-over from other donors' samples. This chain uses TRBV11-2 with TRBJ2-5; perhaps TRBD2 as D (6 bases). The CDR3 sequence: CASSLLATVIGSVQETQYF. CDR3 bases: TGTGCCAGCAGCTTACTTGCTACTGTGATCGGGAGCGTTCAAGAGACCCAGTACTTC. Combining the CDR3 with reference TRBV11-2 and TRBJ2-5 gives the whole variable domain EAGVAQSPRYKIIEKRQSVAFWCNPISGHATLYWYQQILGQGPKLLIQFQNNGVVDDSQLPKDRFSAERLKGVDSTLKIQPAKLEDSAVYLCASSLLATVIGSVQETQYFGPGTRLLVL.